The next 19 T cell receptor beta chains were all read from a single sample in a study of OX40 agonist ivuxolimab in advanced cancers. Some clones are missing from TCRdb's copy, which holds only in-frame ones; the method was immunoSEQ multiplex PCR. The table lists around 46,000 clones, approximately 90% of them singletons. This specimen consisted of CD4+ or CD8+ T cells sorted from blood, obtained in a trial of the OX40 agonist ivuxolimab. These receptor sequences come from an adult with an advanced solid tumor such as melanoma, head and neck, liver or kidney cancer.

The chain is built from TRBV7-2 and TRBJ2-1, with 11 bases identical to TRBD2. The CDR3 runs 18 residues. Trimming removed 1 base from V and 7 bases from J; junction bases left unmatched: 12. From germline, CDR1 is SGHTA and CDR2 FQGNSA. Written as DNA, the CDR3 is TGTGCCAGCAGCTTAGTAGCGGGAGGGCCTATGGGTTGGAATGAGCAGTTCTTC. Protein sequence: CASSLVAGGPMGWNEQFF.

The J gene is TRBJ2-1, the V gene TRBV6-4; no clear D. Germline V gene lookup returns CDR1 MRHNA and CDR2 SNTAGT. The CDR3 runs to 15 residues. The V end lost 1 base, the J end lost 0 bases, and 7 bases lay between the germline ends. The CDR3 sequence is CASSDYPSSYNEQFF. CDR3 coding DNA: TGTGCCAGCAGTGACTACCCAAGCTCCTACAATGAGCAGTTCTTC.

DNA for the CDR3: TGTGCCAGTTCCAGGGGGCGGAGCACTGAAGCTTTCTTT. It yields the protein CASSRGRSTEAFF. V gene TRBV28 combines with J gene TRBJ1-1; 8 bases are a match to TRBD1. V was pared by 9 bases and J by 4 bases, with 7 bases of the junction left unmatched. Germline V gene lookup returns CDR1 MDHEN and CDR2 SYDVKM. The CDR3 loop spans 13 amino acids.

This clone has just a few counts. The chain links TRBV5-4 to TRBJ1-2; no definite D call. Looked up from germline, CDR1 is SGHNT and CDR2 is YYREEE (reference sequence). This CDR3 spans 13 amino acids. With 2 bases removed from V and 8 bases from J, the gap between germline ends came to 13 bases. The CDR3 loop reads CASSFRGSGGYTF. CDR3 nucleotides: TGTGCCAGCAGCTTTCGAGGATCCGGAGGCTACACCTTC.

The rearrangement links TRBV15 to TRBJ1-2; TRBD1 agrees at 7 bases. Unmatched junction bases numbered 7, after V lost 0 bases and J lost 3 bases. CDR3 size: 16 residues. Germline assignment: CDR1 LNHNV and CDR2 YYDKDF (reference sequence). The CDR3 bases are TGTGCCACCAGCAGAGATTTCAGGGGGGAGGACTATGGCTACACCTTC. Amino acids: CATSRDFRGEDYGYTF.

This chain joins TRBV10-1 and TRBJ2-1; 13 nucleotides align to TRBD2. The junction had 2 bases not matched to a gene; V was cut back by 5 bases and J by 7 bases. Germline V gene sequence: CDR1 WNHNN, CDR2 SYGVQD (reference sequence). The CDR3 spans 14 residues. The CDR3 nucleotides are TGCGCCAGCAGTTCGGGACTAGCGGGGAATGAGCAGTTCTTC. As protein: CASSSGLAGNEQFF.

V gene TRBV2 combines with J gene TRBJ2-3; unclear D gene. This CDR3 has 14 residues. In germline, CDR1 is SNHLY, CDR2 FYNNEI. V was shortened by 2 bases and J by 2 bases, with 8 bases between the two germline ends. The CDR3 DNA reads TGTGCCAGCAGTGAATTAGGTGTCACAGATACGCAGTATTTT. It yields the protein CASSELGVTDTQYF.

The chain is built from TRBV7-9 and TRBJ2-1; maybe TRBD1 (5 bases). Germline loops: CDR1 SEHNR, CDR2 FQNEAQ (reference sequence). V lost 5 bases and J lost 2, with 19 bases in between. The CDR3 runs to 17 residues. Here the CDR3 reads CASSLGPQGAAYNEQFF. The CDR3 nucleotides are TGTGCCAGCAGCCTTGGACCCCAGGGTGCGGCCTACAATGAGCAGTTCTTC. The variable domain in full, completed from reference TRBV7-9 and TRBJ2-1, reads DTGVSQNPRHKITKRGQNVTFRCDPISEHNRLYWYRQTLGQGPEFLTYFQNEAQLEKSRLLSDRFSAERPKGSFSTLEIQRTEQGDSAMYLCASSLGPQGAAYNEQFFGPGTRLTVL.

Only a few counts were recorded for this clone. The CDR3 here is CASSSRGTGFLEQFF. In DNA form, the CDR3 reads TGTGCCAGCAGTTCCCGCGGGACAGGGTTTTTGGAGCAGTTCTTC. J is TRBJ2-1 and V is TRBV28; 9 nucleotides align to TRBD1. This CDR3 spans 15 amino acids. Germline CDR1 and CDR2: MDHEN and SYDVKM. V lost 4 bases and J lost 10; bases outside the gene matches: 11.

The chain combines TRBV20-1 with TRBJ1-2, with D tentatively TRBD1 (5 bases). This CDR3 contains 9 residues. Per the germline V gene, CDR1 is DFQATT and CDR2 is SNEGSKA (reference sequence). CDR3 loop: CRPGIGYTF. The CDR3 DNA reads as TGCAGGCCAGGGATCGGCTACACCTTC.

This chain joins TRBV19 and TRBJ2-7; D not resolved. Trimming pared 1 base from V and 4 bases from J, leaving 8 bases between. Germline lookup yields CDR1 LNHDA and CDR2 SQIVND (reference sequence). The CDR3 is 13 amino acids. In nucleotides, the CDR3 is TGTGCCAGTAGTATAGGGATCACTTACGAGCAGTACTTC. This translates into CASSIGITYEQYF.

In its sample, this clone was seen once. The chain carries TRBV19 and TRBJ2-7; 10 bases fit TRBD1. Trimming at V came to 5 bases and at J to 1 base, leaving 8 bases not matched to a gene. Germline CDR1 LNHDA, CDR2 SQIVND (reference sequence). This CDR3 contains 16 residues. Written as DNA, the CDR3 is TGTGCCAGTAGTTCCCCGGACAGGGGGTCATCCTACGAGCAGTACTTC. As protein: CASSSPDRGSSYEQYF. Together with reference TRBV19 and TRBJ2-7, the CDR3 gives the full variable domain: DGGITQSPKYLFRKEGQNVTLSCEQNLNHDAMYWYRQDPGQGLRLIYYSQIVNDFQKGDIAEGYSVSREKKESFPLTVTSAQKNPTAFYLCASSSPDRGSSYEQYFGPGTRLTVT.

The CDR3 bases are TGTGCCAGCAGTTACACAGGGATCCGTCAGCCCCAGCATTTT. It translates to CASSYTGIRQPQHF. The genes are TRBV6-9 and TRBJ1-5; weak D call: TRBD1 (6 bases). CDR3 size: 14 residues. From germline, CDR1 is MNHGY and CDR2 SVAAGI. Trimming removed 3 bases from V and 6 bases from J, with 12 bases in between.

The V call is TRBV6-5, the J call TRBJ1-1, with D possibly matching TRBD1 (6 bases). Trimming left V 6 bases short and J 5 bases short, with 13 bases between. This CDR3 is 13 amino acids long. Germline V gene lookup returns CDR1 MNHEY and CDR2 SVGAGI. The CDR3 DNA reads TGTGCCAGCAGCACAGGGATGGGGACTGAAGCTTTCTTT. Translation: CASSTGMGTEAFF.

As to this clone: One end of the junction is discordant with germline, which a read error may explain. Other DNA sequences in the sample encode the same CDR3. The chain uses TRBV4-2 and TRBJ2-7; D might be TRBD1 or TRBD2, each matching 5 bases. Germline lookup yields CDR1 LGHNA and CDR2 YNFKEQ. This CDR3 region has 15 residues. The CDR3 reads CASSQGHGTSYEQYF. The DNA for the CDR3 is TGTGCCAGCAGCCAAGGACACGGGACCTCCTATGAGCAGTACTTC.

The rearrangement uses TRBV6-1 and TRBJ2-7; 8 positions agree with TRBD1. J gave up 2 bases and V 4 bases, and 7 bases lay outside the gene matches. CDR1 MNHNS and CDR2 SASEGT come from the germline V gene. CDR3 size: 15 residues. In DNA, the CDR3 is TGTGCCAGCAGTGCGATTGGACAGGGACCCTACGAGCAGTACTTC. Protein: CASSAIGQGPYEQYF.

The chain uses TRBV28 and TRBJ2-3, with 7 positions matching TRBD1. The CDR3 is 14 amino acids. Germline loops: CDR1 MDHEN, CDR2 SYDVKM. Trimming removed 5 bases from V and 3 bases from J; junction bases left unmatched: 5. The CDR3 DNA reads TGTGCCAGCAGTCCAGGGGGAGAGACAGATACGCAGTATTTT. Encoded protein: CASSPGGETDTQYF. Complete variable domain (other parts from reference TRBV28 and TRBJ2-3): DVKVTQSSRYLVKRTGEKVFLECVQDMDHENMFWYRQDPGLGLRLIYFSYDVKMKEKGDIPEGYSVSREKKERFSLILESASTNQTSMYLCASSPGGETDTQYFGPGTRLTVL.

The chain combines TRBV27 with TRBJ2-1, with 7 bases fitting TRBD2. Germline V gives CDR1 MNHEY, CDR2 SMNVEV (reference sequence). The CDR3 is 19 residues long. V shed 3 bases, J shed 6 bases, and the junction held 20 bases outside the gene matches. The CDR3 region has the DNA TGTGCCAGCAGTTTTGTAGTACCGGGGTCTGGCGGGAGAGGCAATGAGCAGTTCTTC. This sequence encodes CASSFVVPGSGGRGNEQFF.

This chain joins TRBV11-2 and TRBJ1-6, with no clear D. Trimming stripped 3 bases from V and 6 bases from J, with 12 bases between. The germline gives CDR1 SGHAT, CDR2 FQNNGV. This CDR3 is built from 15 residues. The CDR3 DNA is TGTGCCAGCAGCTTCCTTCTCGGTTCTAATTCACCCCTCCACTTT. Encoded protein: CASSFLLGSNSPLHF.